This TCR beta chain was profiled in a study of T-cell reconstitution after alpha-beta-depleted transplantation in children. The V gene end was trimmed by 5 bases and the J gene end by 0 bases; junction bases not matched to a gene: 9. Germline CDR1 reads DFQATT; CDR2 reads SNEGSKA (reference sequence). This CDR3 has 15 residues. This clonotype was recorded many times. Preparation of the TCRbeta library used unique molecular identifiers. TCRdb re-called the PCR reads with MiXCR, one entry per CDR3 protein. This table has under 140,000 distinct CDR3 sequences, about a tenth appearing once. The V and J genes are TRBV20-1 and TRBJ1-2; 7 bases line up with TRBD1. The receptor was isolated from a human donor who donated a stem cell graft to a child with acute lymphoblastic leukemia. Sequences were derived from PBMCs from the stem cell graft donor, sampled from the stem cell graft. The CDR3 bases are TGCAGTGCTTTCACAGGGGAGGCATCTAACTATGGCTACACCTTC. Translation gives CSAFTGEASNYGYTF.